Listed below are T cell receptor beta chains from one sample, sequenced in a study of cytomegalovirus exposure and HLA in healthy donors. Generated by immunoSEQ multiplex PCR, the TCRdb table keeps only in-frame clones and is missing some. The sample yields around 200,000 clones, over 80% seen once. Sequencing input: PBMCs. The receptors originated from a woman aged 45-60 years in good health and CMV-seropositive. CDR3s include the opening cysteine and the closing phenylalanine or tryptophan. D genes are given only for firm matches. Clone size is stated in some rows and not others, as once, few, many or a class when expanded.

>NA|TRBJ1-3|NA|TRBV18
CASSLPGSSGNTIYF
TGTGCCAGCTCACTACCCGGGAGTTCTGGAAACACCATATATTTT
>NA|TRBJ2-1|TRBD2|TRBV7-9
CASSPEGRGDDEQFF
TGTGCCAGCAGCCCTGAAGGGCGGGGGGATGATGAGCAGTTCTTC
>NA|TRBJ1-1|TRBD1|TRBV5-1
CASSLVYRQGTTEAFF
TGCGCCAGCAGCTTGGTGTATCGACAGGGGACCACTGAAGCTTTCTTT
>once|TRBJ1-2|NA|TRBV7-3
CASSLSRTSYGYTF
TGTGCCAGCAGCTTATCACGGACAAGCTATGGCTACACCTTC
>NA|TRBJ1-2|NA|TRBV19
CASKRRGLYGYTF
TGTGCCAGTAAACGACGTGGGCTCTATGGCTACACCTTC
>NA|TRBJ1-1|NA|TRBV4-2
CATGRGEEIDEAFF
TGTGCCACCGGGAGAGGGGAAGAAATTGATGAAGCTTTCTTT
>few|TRBJ2-3|TRBD2|TRBV6-1
CASARTSSDTQYF
TGTGCCAGCGCGAGGACTAGTTCGGATACGCAGTATTTT
>NA|TRBJ2-1|TRBD2|TRBV6-5
CASSQTSGGYNEQFF
TGTGCCAGCAGTCAGACTAGCGGGGGTTACAATGAGCAGTTCTTC
>NA|TRBJ2-7|TRBD2|TRBV5-6
CASSGGVAGAYEQYF
TGTGCCAGCAGCGGGGGGGTAGCGGGGGCCTACGAGCAGTACTTC
>NA|TRBJ1-1|NA|TRBV2
CASSEVVTVHEAFF
TGTGCCAGCAGTGAAGTGGTCACAGTTCATGAAGCTTTCTTT
>NA|TRBJ2-5|NA|TRBV18
CASSPPGVQGGQETQYF
TGTGCCAGCTCACCACCGGGAGTCCAGGGAGGTCAAGAGACCCAGTACTTC
>NA|TRBJ2-5|NA|TRBV5-6
CASSVVGTQETQYF
TGTGCCAGCAGCGTAGTGGGGACTCAAGAGACCCAGTACTTC
>NA|TRBJ2-7|TRBD2|TRBV6-5
CASSLGRRGGYEQYF
TGTGCCAGCAGCCTCGGTAGGCGGGGGGGCTACGAGCAGTACTTC
>few|TRBJ2-1|NA|TRBV7-2
CASKRQTYNEQFF
TGTGCCAGCAAACGTCAGACCTACAATGAGCAGTTCTTC
>NA|TRBJ2-5|TRBD2|TRBV4-2
CASSQVTSGGSRETQYF
TGTGCCAGCAGCCAAGTAACTAGCGGGGGCAGCCGAGAGACCCAGTACTTC
>NA|TRBJ1-1|NA|TRBV10-2
CASRDPGGSTTTEAFF
TGCGCCAGCAGGGACCCCGGGGGGTCCACTACCACAGAAGCTTTCTTT
>NA|TRBJ2-3|TRBD2|TRBV11-3
CASSRSHSGGATDTQYF
TGTGCCAGCAGTCGTTCACATAGCGGGGGGGCCACAGATACGCAGTATTTT
>NA|TRBJ1-1|TRBD1|TRBV30
CAWSVRSGGEAFF
TGTGCCTGGAGTGTACGCTCAGGGGGCGAAGCTTTCTTT
>NA|TRBJ1-2|NA|TRBV19
CASRDGGGSSYGYTF
TGTGCCAGTAGGGACGGGGGAGGGTCTAGCTATGGCTACACCTTC
>NA|TRBJ2-7|TRBD1|TRBV27
CASSLSPRDRAYEQYF
TGTGCCAGCAGTTTATCCCCCCGGGACAGGGCCTACGAGCAGTACTTC
>NA|TRBJ2-1|TRBD2|TRBV7-2
CASSLVLLAGGEQFF
TGTGCCAGCAGCTTAGTATTGCTAGCGGGGGGCGAGCAGTTCTTC
>NA|TRBJ1-2|TRBD1|TRBV30
CAWSGLGGQGYGYTF
TGTGCCTGGAGTGGCCTTGGGGGACAGGGCTATGGCTACACCTTC
>NA|TRBJ1-2|NA|TRBV4-1
CASSQDSVGGYTF
TGCGCCAGCAGCCAAGATTCGGTGGGCGGCTACACCTTC
>many|TRBJ2-1|NA|TRBV29-1
CSVQPGLSSEQFF
TGCAGCGTTCAACCGGGACTCTCTAGTGAGCAGTTCTTC
>NA|TRBJ2-3|TRBD2|TRBV14
CASSQEALAGGKDTQYF
TGTGCCAGCAGCCAAGAAGCGCTAGCGGGGGGGAAAGATACGCAGTATTTT
>NA|TRBJ2-7|NA|TRBV4-1
CASSQGGPTYYEQYF
TGCGCCAGCAGCCAAGGCGGGCCCACCTACTACGAGCAGTACTTC